This T cell receptor (beta chain) was sequenced in a study of PD-L1 blockade in urothelial cancer. Study as a whole: Investigators checked blood 3 weeks (second dose) and 6 weeks after treatment start. Reported median T cell count for blood samples was roughly 150,000.

Indicated time point: peripheral blood 6 weeks after treatment start. Study-level findings and limits: Below-median pretreatment blood TCR clonality was associated with improved progression-free and overall survival.

Libraries were prepared by immunoSEQ multiplex PCR; TCRdb keeps only in-frame clonotypes and omits some of them. Of about 45,000 clones listed, around 80% are singletons. A remark on this clone: The antigen remains unidentified.

This sample comprised PBMCs, obtained around atezolizumab (anti-PD-L1) treatment. The sequence was collected from a man aged 60-69 years with urothelial cancer.

CDR3 sequence reads: CATSKELGQAGHEQYF. In nucleotides, the CDR3 is TGTGCCACCAGCAAAGAACTGGGACAGGCCGGCCACGAGCAGTACTTC. The chain recombines TRBV15 with TRBJ2-7, with TRBD1 identical over 8 bases. Trimming removed 4 bases from V and 5 bases from J; junction bases left unmatched: 13. Germline assignment: CDR1 LNHNV and CDR2 YYDKDF (reference sequence). There are 16 residues in the CDR3.